This T cell receptor beta chain was retrieved from a study of CD8+ T cells in alopecia areata. Study overall: Tofacitinib therapy lasting 6 to 18 months was followed by 6 months off drug. Points from the study as a whole: Researchers reported that TCR sharing among patients proved less clear than in mice, possibly HLA-linked.

Remarks on this clone: Its antigen is as yet unknown.

TCR sequencing used cDNA made by reverse transcription of extracted RNA. TCRdb keeps only in-frame clones here, not all; method: immunoSEQ multiplex PCR. The repertoire includes approximately 100,000 clones, approximately 84% of them detected once, and roughly 10% sits in the top ten. Looked up from germline, CDR1 is MNHEY and CDR2 is SVGAGI. V lost 1 base, J lost 6 bases, and 8 bases stayed unmatched. The CDR3 loop spans 16 amino acids. Documented treatment: oral pan-JAK inhibitor, 5-10 mg twice daily. Collection of lesional scalp punch biopsies and peripheral blood was performed in alopecia areata patients.

This chain connects TRBV6-5 to TRBJ2-3; TRBD2 agrees at 9 bases. Sequenced here: CD8+ T cells sorted from blood, sampled between weeks 30 and 35, from a patient treated with tofacitinib. This receptor was obtained from a human donor with alopecia areata. CDR3 residues: CASSYWAGGPSDTQYF. The CDR3, as DNA: TGTGCCAGCAGTTACTGGGCGGGGGGGCCGTCGGATACGCAGTATTTT.